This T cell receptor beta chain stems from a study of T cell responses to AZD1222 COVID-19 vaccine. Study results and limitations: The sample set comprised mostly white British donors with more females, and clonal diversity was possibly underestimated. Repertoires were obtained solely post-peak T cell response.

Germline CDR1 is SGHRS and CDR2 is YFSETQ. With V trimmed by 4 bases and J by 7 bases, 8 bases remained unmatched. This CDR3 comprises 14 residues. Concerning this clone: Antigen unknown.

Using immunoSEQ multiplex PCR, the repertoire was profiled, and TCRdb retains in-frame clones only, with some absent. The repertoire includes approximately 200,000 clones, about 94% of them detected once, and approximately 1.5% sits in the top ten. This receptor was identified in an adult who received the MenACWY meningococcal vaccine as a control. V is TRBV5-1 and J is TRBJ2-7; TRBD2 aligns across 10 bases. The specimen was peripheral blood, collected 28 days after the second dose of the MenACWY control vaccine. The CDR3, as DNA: TGCGCCAGCAGCGGAGCGGGAGGGCCGGAGGAGCAGTACTTC. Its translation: CASSGAGGPEEQYF. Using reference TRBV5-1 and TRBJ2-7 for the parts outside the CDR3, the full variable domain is KAGVTQTPRYLIKTRGQQVTLSCSPISGHRSVSWYQQTPGQGLQFLFEYFSETQRNKGNFPGRFSGRQFSNSRSEMNVSTLELGDSALYLCASSGAGGPEEQYFGPGTRLTVT.